This T cell receptor beta chain was captured by sequencing in a study of blood T cell repertoires in COVID-19. About the study: From the United States, Italy and Spain came samples of acute and convalescent COVID-19. In each case, the material was cDNA or gDNA derived from T cells, B-cell-depleted T cells, or PBMCs.

The CDR3 is 16 amino acids. CDR1 and CDR2 from the germline V gene are SGHDN and FVKESK. V was pared by 1 base and J by 1 base, with 10 bases between. This clone has more than one count but fewer than ten. Sequencing used immunoSEQ multiplex PCR; TCRdb keeps in-frame clones, though not all of them. The sample has about 87,000 clones; roughly 91% are singletons. The sequence was collected from a woman aged 80 or over with acute or convalescent COVID-19. Sequencing input: peripheral blood. The chain has TRBV14 and TRBJ2-2; D may be TRBD1 (6 bases). This chain's CDR3 is CASSQGGRRNTGELFF. The CDR3, as DNA: TGTGCCAGCAGCCAAGGGGGGCGCCGGAACACCGGGGAGCTGTTTTTT.